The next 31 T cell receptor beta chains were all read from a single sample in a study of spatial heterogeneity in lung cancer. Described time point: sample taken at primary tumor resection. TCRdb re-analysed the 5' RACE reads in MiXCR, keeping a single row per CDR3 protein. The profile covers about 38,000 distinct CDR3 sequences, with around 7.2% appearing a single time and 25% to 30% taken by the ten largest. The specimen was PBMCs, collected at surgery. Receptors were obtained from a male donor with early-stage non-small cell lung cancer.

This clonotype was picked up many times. This CDR3 reads CASSFSGRGQETQYF. The CDR3 DNA follows: TGCGCCAGCAGCTTCAGCGGGAGAGGGCAAGAGACCCAGTACTTC. This rearrangement joins TRBV5-1 to TRBJ2-5, with 8 nucleotides matching TRBD2. Per the germline V gene, CDR1 is SGHRS and CDR2 is YFSETQ. The V segment lost 2 bases and the J segment 2 bases; nucleotides outside the gene matches: 5. This CDR3 is 15 amino acids long.

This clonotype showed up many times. CDR3 sequence reads: CASSLEGADTQYF. The CDR3 region has the DNA TGCGCCAGCAGCTTGGAGGGAGCGGATACGCAGTATTTT. The genes are TRBV5-1 and TRBJ2-3; a weak D match, TRBD2 (5 bases). Germline CDR1 SGHRS, CDR2 YFSETQ. This CDR3 region has 13 residues. V lost 0 bases to trimming and J lost 6 bases, with 8 bases between them.

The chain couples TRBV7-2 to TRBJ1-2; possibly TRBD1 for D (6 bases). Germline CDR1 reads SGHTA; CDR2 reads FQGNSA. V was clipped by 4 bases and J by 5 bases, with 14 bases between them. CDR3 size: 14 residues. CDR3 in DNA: TGTGCCAGCAGCTCCCGGACAGCAGCTTATGGCTACACCTTC. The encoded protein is CASSSRTAAYGYTF.

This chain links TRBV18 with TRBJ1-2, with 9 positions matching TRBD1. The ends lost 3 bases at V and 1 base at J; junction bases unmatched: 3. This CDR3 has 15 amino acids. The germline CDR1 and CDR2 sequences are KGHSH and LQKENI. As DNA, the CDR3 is TGTGCCAGCTCACCGGGACAGGGTCTTAACTATGGCTACACCTTC. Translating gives CASSPGQGLNYGYTF.

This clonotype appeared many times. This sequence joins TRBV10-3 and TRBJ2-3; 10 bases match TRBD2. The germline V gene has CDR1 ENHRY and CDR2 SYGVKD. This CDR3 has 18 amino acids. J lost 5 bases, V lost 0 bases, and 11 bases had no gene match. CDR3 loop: CAISESTQSGGAGDTQYF. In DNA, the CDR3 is TGTGCCATCAGTGAGTCGACTCAAAGCGGGGGGGCCGGAGATACGCAGTATTTT.

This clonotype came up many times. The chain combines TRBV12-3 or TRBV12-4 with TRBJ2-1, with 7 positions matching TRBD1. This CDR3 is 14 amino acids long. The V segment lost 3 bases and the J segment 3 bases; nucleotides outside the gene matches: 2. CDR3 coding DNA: TGTGCCAGCAGTTTTGGGGACAGCTACAATGAGCAGTTCTTC. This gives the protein CASSFGDSYNEQFF.

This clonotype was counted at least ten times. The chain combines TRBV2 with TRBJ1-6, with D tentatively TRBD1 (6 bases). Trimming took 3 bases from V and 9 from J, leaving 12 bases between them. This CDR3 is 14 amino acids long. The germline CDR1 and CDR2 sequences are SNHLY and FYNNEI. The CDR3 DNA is TGTGCCAGCAGTGATGAGGGGGGCCCTTCACCCCTCCACTTT. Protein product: CASSDEGGPSPLHF.

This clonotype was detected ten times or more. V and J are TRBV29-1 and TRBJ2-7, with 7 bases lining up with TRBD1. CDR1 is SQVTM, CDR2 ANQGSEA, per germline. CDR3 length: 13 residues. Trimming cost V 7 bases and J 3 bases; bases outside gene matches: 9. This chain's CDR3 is CSAFAGTDYEQYF. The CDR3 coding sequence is TGCAGCGCATTCGCCGGGACAGACTACGAGCAGTACTTC.

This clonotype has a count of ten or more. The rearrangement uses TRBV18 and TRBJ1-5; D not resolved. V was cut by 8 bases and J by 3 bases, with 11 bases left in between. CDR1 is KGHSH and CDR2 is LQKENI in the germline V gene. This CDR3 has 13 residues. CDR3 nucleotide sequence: TGTGCCAGCCGCTCGGAATCCAATCAGCCCCAGCATTTT. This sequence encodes CASRSESNQPQHF.

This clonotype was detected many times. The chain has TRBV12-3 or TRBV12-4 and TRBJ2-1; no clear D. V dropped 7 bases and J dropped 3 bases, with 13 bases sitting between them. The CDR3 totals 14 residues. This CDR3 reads CASTPQHFYNEQFF. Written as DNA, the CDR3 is TGTGCCAGCACCCCCCAGCATTTCTACAATGAGCAGTTCTTC.

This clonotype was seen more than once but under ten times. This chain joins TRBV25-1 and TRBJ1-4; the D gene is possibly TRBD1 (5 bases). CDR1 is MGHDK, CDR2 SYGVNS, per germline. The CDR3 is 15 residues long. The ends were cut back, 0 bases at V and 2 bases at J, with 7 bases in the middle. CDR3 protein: CASSEYQGTNEKLFF. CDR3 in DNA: TGTGCCAGCAGTGAATACCAGGGCACTAATGAAAAACTGTTTTTT.

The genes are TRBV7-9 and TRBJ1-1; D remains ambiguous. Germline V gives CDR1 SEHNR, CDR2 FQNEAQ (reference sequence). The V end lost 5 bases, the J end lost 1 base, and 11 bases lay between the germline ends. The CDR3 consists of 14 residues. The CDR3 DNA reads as TGTGCCAGCAGCCTCCGGACGGGGAACACTGAAGCTTTCTTT. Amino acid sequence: CASSLRTGNTEAFF. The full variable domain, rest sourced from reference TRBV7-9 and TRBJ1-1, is DTGVSQNPRHKITKRGQNVTFRCDPISEHNRLYWYRQTLGQGPEFLTYFQNEAQLEKSRLLSDRFSAERPKGSFSTLEIQRTEQGDSAMYLCASSLRTGNTEAFFGQGTRLTVV.

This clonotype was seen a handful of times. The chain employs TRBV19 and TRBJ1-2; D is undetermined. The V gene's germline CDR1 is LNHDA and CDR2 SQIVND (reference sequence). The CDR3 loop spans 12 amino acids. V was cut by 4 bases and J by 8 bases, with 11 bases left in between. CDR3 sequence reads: CASSTRSGGYTF. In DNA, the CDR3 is TGTGCCAGTAGTACCCGGAGTGGAGGCTACACCTTC.

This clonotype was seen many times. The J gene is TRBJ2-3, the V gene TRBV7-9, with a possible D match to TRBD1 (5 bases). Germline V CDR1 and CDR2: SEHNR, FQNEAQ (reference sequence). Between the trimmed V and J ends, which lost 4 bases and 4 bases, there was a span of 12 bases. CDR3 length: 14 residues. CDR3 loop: CASSSKDRSDTQYF. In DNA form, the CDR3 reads TGTGCCAGCAGCTCGAAAGACAGATCAGATACGCAGTATTTT. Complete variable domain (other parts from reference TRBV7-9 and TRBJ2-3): DTGVSQNPRHKITKRGQNVTFRCDPISEHNRLYWYRQTLGQGPEFLTYFQNEAQLEKSRLLSDRFSAERPKGSFSTLEIQRTEQGDSAMYLCASSSKDRSDTQYFGPGTRLTVL.

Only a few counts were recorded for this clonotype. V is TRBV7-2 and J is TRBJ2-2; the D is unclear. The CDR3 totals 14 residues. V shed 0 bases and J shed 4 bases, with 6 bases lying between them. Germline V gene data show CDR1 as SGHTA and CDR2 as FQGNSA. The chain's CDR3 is CASSLAYGTGELFF. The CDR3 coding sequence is TGTGCCAGCAGCTTAGCGTATGGCACCGGGGAGCTGTTTTTT.

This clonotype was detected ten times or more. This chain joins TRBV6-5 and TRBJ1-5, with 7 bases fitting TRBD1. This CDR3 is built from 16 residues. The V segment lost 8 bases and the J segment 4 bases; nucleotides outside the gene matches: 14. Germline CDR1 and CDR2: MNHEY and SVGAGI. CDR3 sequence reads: CASRTGGALTNQPQHF. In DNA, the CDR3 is TGTGCCAGCCGGACAGGAGGTGCCCTAACAAATCAGCCCCAGCATTTT.

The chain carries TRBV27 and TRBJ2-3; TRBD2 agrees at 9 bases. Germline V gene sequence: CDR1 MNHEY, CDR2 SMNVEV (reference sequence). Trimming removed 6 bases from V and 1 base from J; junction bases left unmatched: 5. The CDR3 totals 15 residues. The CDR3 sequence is CASRRLADRTDTQYF. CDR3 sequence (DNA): TGTGCCAGCAGACGACTAGCGGACCGCACAGATACGCAGTATTTT.

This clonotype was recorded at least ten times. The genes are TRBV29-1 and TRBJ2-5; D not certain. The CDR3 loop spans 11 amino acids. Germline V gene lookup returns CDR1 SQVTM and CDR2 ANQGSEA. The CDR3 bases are TGCAGTCTCGTCCAGAGAGAGACCCAGTACTTC. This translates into CSLVQRETQYF.

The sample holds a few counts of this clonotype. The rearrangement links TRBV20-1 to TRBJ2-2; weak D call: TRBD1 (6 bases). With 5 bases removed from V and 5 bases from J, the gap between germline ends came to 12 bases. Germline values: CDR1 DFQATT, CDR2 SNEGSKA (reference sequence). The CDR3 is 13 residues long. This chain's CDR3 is CSARPQGTGELFF. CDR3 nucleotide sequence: TGCAGTGCTCGGCCTCAGGGGACCGGGGAGCTGTTTTTT.

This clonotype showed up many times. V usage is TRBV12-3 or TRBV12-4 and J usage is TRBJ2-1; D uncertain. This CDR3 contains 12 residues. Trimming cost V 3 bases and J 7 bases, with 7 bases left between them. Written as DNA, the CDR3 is TGTGCCAGCAGTTTTGCGAGGAATGAGCAGTTCTTC. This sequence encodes CASSFARNEQFF.

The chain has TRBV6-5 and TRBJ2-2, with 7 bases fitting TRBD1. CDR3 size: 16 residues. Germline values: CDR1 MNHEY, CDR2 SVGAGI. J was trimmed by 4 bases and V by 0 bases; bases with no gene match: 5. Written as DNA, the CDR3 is TGTGCCAGCAGTTACTCGAGGGGGCGCTTCACCGGGGAGCTGTTTTTT. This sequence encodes CASSYSRGRFTGELFF.

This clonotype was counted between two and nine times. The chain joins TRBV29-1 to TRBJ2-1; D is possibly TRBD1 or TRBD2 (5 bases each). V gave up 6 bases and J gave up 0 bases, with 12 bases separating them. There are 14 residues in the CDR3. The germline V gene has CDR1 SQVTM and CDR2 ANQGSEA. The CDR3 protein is CSVRGSDSYNEQFF. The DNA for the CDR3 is TGCAGCGTCCGGGGCTCTGACTCCTACAATGAGCAGTTCTTC.

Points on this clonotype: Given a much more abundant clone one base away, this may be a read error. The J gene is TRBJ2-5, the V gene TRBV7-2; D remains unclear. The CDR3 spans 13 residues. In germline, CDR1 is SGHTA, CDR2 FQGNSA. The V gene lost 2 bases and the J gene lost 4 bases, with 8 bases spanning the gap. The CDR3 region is CASSLPPPETQYF. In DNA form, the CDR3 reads TGTGCCAGCAGCTTACCCCCTCCAGAGACCCAGTACTTC.

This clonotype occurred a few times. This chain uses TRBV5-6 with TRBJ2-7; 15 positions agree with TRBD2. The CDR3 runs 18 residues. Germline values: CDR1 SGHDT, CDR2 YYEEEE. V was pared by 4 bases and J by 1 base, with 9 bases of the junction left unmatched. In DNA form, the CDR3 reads TGTGCCAGCAGCCCACCTCCGGGACTAGCGGGAGGTTCCTACGAGCAGTACGTC. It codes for CASSPPPGLAGGSYEQYV.

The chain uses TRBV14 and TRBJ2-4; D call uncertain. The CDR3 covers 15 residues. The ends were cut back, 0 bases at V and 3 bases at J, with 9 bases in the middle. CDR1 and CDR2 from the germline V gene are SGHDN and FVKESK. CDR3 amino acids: CASSQDIGIKNIQYF. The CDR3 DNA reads TGTGCCAGCAGCCAAGATATAGGAATCAAAAACATTCAGTACTTC. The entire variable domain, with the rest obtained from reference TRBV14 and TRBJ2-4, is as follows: EAGVTQFPSHSVIEKGQTVTLRCDPISGHDNLYWYRRVMGKEIKFLLHFVKESKQDESGMPNNRFLAERTGGTYSTLKVQPAELEDSGVYFCASSQDIGIKNIQYFGAGTRLSVL.

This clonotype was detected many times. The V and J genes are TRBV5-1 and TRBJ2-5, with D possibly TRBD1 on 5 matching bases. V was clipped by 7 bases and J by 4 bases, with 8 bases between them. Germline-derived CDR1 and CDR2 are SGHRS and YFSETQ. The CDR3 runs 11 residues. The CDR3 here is CASQTGETQYF. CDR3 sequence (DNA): TGCGCCAGCCAAACAGGAGAGACCCAGTACTTC. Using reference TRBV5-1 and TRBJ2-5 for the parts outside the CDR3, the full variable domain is KAGVTQTPRYLIKTRGQQVTLSCSPISGHRSVSWYQQTPGQGLQFLFEYFSETQRNKGNFPGRFSGRQFSNSRSEMNVSTLELGDSALYLCASQTGETQYFGPGTRLLVL.

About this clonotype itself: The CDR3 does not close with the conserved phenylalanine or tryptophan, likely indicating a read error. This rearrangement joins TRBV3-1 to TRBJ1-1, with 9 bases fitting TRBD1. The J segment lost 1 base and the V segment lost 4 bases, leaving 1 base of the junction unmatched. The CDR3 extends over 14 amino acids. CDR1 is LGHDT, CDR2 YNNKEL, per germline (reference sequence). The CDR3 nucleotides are TGTGCCAGCAGCCGGGGACAGGGGAACACTGAAGCTTTCCTT. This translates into CASSRGQGNTEAFL.

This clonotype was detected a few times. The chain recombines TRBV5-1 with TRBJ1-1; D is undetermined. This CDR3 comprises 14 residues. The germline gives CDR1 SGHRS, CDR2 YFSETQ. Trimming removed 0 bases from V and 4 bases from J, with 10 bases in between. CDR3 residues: CASSLDVGGTEAFF. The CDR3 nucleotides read TGCGCCAGCAGCTTGGACGTGGGAGGCACTGAAGCTTTCTTT. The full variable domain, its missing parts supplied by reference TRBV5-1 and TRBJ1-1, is KAGVTQTPRYLIKTRGQQVTLSCSPISGHRSVSWYQQTPGQGLQFLFEYFSETQRNKGNFPGRFSGRQFSNSRSEMNVSTLELGDSALYLCASSLDVGGTEAFFGQGTRLTVV.

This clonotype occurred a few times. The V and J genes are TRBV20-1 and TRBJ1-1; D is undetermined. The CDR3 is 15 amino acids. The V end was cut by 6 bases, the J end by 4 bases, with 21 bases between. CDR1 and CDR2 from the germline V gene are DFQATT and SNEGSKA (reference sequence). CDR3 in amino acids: CSAIGRGPSRTEAFF. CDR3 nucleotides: TGCAGTGCCATAGGACGCGGGCCATCACGCACTGAAGCTTTCTTT.

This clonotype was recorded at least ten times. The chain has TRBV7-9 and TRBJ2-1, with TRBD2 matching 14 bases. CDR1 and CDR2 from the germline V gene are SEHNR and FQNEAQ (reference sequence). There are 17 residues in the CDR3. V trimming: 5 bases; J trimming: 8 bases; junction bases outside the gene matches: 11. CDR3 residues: CASSATRLAGGWHEQFF. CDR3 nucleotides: TGTGCCAGCAGCGCAACCCGACTAGCGGGAGGGTGGCATGAGCAGTTCTTC. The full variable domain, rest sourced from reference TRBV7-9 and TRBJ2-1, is DTGVSQNPRHKITKRGQNVTFRCDPISEHNRLYWYRQTLGQGPEFLTYFQNEAQLEKSRLLSDRFSAERPKGSFSTLEIQRTEQGDSAMYLCASSATRLAGGWHEQFFGPGTRLTVL.

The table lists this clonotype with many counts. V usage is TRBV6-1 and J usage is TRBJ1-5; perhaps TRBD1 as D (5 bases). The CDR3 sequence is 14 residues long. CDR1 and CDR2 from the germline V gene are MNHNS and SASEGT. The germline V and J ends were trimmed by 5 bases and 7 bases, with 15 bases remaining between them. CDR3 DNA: TGTGCCAGCAGTTCCCAGGGTAGGGACCAGCCCCAGCATTTT. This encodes CASSSQGRDQPQHF.